This T cell receptor (beta chain) was found in a study of T cell clones after liver transplantation. Overall study findings and caveats: The donor-reactive repertoire was only partly measurable in two subjects, lacking donor cells. Donor-reactive sequences fell more than third party-reactive ones, suggesting partial deletion.

Unstimulated PBMCs were sorted into CD3+CD4+ and CD3+CD8+ populations. Per the germline V gene, CDR1 is SGHAT and CDR2 is FQNNGV. The length of the CDR3 is 13 residues. With 1 base removed from V and 10 bases from J, the gap between germline ends came to 13 bases. Remarks on this clone: Its specificity is not known.

This table comes from immunoSEQ multiplex PCR, and its TCRdb copy is limited to in-frame clones, with some not included. Found here are some 61,000 clones, under 85% of them singletons; the top ten hold around 9.6%. The chain employs TRBV11-2 and TRBJ1-1; D is uncertain. The sample here was CD4+ T cells from blood, taken at the 22-month timepoint. The clonotype comes from a human patient who received a liver transplant. Some T cells may arise from the graft donor. CDR3 in amino acids: CASSLATPRVAFF. CDR3 DNA sequence: TGTGCCAGCAGCTTAGCAACCCCTCGGGTAGCTTTCTTT.